Following are 30 T cell receptor beta chains from one sample sequenced in a study of cytomegalovirus exposure and HLA in healthy donors. Repertoires were generated with immunoSEQ multiplex PCR, while TCRdb's copy carries only in-frame clones and drops some. This table has over 150,000 clones, approximately 84% appearing once. Source material: PBMCs. These receptors all stem from a woman under 30 in good health and CMV-seropositive.

This sequence joins TRBV5-5 and TRBJ2-1; possibly TRBD2 for D (5 bases). In germline, CDR1 is SGHKS, CDR2 YYEKEE (reference sequence). Trimming shortened V by 2 bases and J by 8 bases, and 11 bases separated the two germline ends. CDR3 length equals 13 residues. The CDR3, as DNA: TGTGCCAGCAGCTTATCCATGGACTATGAGCAGTTCTTC. It yields the protein CASSLSMDYEQFF.

The rearrangement links TRBV13 to TRBJ2-7; a possible D gene is TRBD2 (7 bases). The V gene's germline CDR1 is PRHDT and CDR2 FYEKMQ (reference sequence). V was cut by 2 bases and J by 0 bases, with 14 bases left in between. The CDR3 loop spans 16 amino acids. This CDR3 is CASSLRGGPLSYEQYF. The CDR3 DNA is TGTGCCAGCAGCTTAAGGGGGGGGCCCCTCTCCTACGAGCAGTACTTC.

This chain joins TRBV21-1 and TRBJ2-3; TRBD2, the table's D call, was not compared with the DNA. TRBV21-1 is a known pseudogene. The CDR3 is 13 amino acids. CDR3 nucleotides: TGTGCCAGCTGCGGGGACTTCTCAGATACGCAGTATTTT. It encodes CASCGDFSDTQYF.

This rearrangement joins TRBV4-1 to TRBJ2-3; unclear D gene. The CDR3 totals 15 residues. V lost 2 bases to trimming and J lost 1 base, with 10 bases between them. CDR1 is MGHRA and CDR2 is YSYEKL in the germline V gene. The CDR3, as DNA: TGCGCCAGCAGCCAATCTACCCGGGGCACAGATACGCAGTATTTT. This gives the protein CASSQSTRGTDTQYF.

The rearrangement links TRBV19 to TRBJ1-1, with D perhaps matching TRBD1 (6 bases). The CDR3 extends over 17 amino acids. CDR1 LNHDA and CDR2 SQIVND come from the germline V gene (reference sequence). V was clipped by 3 bases and J by 4 bases, with 21 bases between them. CDR3 protein: CASSIIFAGGEGTEAFF. The CDR3, as DNA: TGTGCCAGTAGTATCATCTTTGCGGGGGGCGAAGGCACTGAAGCTTTCTTT.

The chain links TRBV4-3 to TRBJ2-1; 10 bases align to TRBD2. Germline V gives CDR1 LGHNA, CDR2 YSLEER. The CDR3 contains 17 residues. After removal of 0 bases from V and 8 bases from J, the junction contained 10 bases not matched to a gene. CDR3 DNA: TGCGCCAGCAGCCAAGATCTCGGTAGCGGGGGGTGGGATGAGCAGTTCTTC. Its translation: CASSQDLGSGGWDEQFF.

CDR3 DNA sequence: TGCGCCAGCAGCTTGGCCAGTCAGGGCAATGAGCAGTTCTTC. Protein sequence: CASSLASQGNEQFF. The V gene is TRBV5-1, the J gene TRBJ2-1; D might be TRBD1 (5 bases). There are 14 residues in the CDR3. V was shortened by 0 bases and J by 6 bases, with 10 bases between the two germline ends. Germline CDR1 is SGHRS and CDR2 is YFSETQ.

This clone was observed a single time. This sequence joins TRBV7-2 and TRBJ1-4, with D tentatively TRBD1 (5 bases). Trimming cost V 3 bases and J 12 bases, with 11 bases left between them. CDR3 length: 12 residues. The V gene's germline CDR1 is SGHTA and CDR2 FQGNSA. CDR3 sequence reads: CASSLRTGELFF. The CDR3 bases are TGTGCCAGCAGCTTGAGGACGGGGGAACTGTTTTTT.

The rearrangement uses TRBV4-1 and TRBJ1-3; 8 bases match TRBD1. Trimming took 3 bases from V and 4 from J; bases not matched to a gene: 5. This CDR3 has 15 amino acids. Germline lookup yields CDR1 MGHRA and CDR2 YSYEKL. The CDR3 DNA reads TGCGCCAGCAGCCATTCAGGGGGCGCGGGAAACACCATATATTTT. This translates into CASSHSGGAGNTIYF.

This clone was observed once. The chain links TRBV9 to TRBJ2-1; possible D gene TRBD2, 6 bases. V was pared by 4 bases and J by 2 bases, with 13 bases between. The germline gives CDR1 SGDLS, CDR2 YYNGEE. The CDR3 runs 15 residues. CDR3 sequence reads: CASSPGGAPYNEQFF. The CDR3 DNA follows: TGTGCCAGCAGCCCCGGGGGAGCCCCCTACAATGAGCAGTTCTTC.

In regard to this clone: One end of the junction fails to match germline, which may point to a read error. This chain uses TRBV20-1 with TRBJ1-2; 9 bases map to TRBD1. The germline V gene encodes CDR1 DFQATT and CDR2 SNEGSKA (reference sequence). This CDR3 comprises 11 residues. Here the CDR3 reads CSAPSDRGISF. The CDR3 DNA reads TGCAGTGCTCCGTCAGACAGGGGGATCTCCTTC.

V gene TRBV7-6 combines with J gene TRBJ1-2; D uncertain. V was shortened by 1 base and J by 4 bases, with 13 bases between the two germline ends. Germline CDR1 is SGHVS and CDR2 is FNYEAQ. CDR3 size: 15 residues. This CDR3 is CASSLVSGSIYGYTF. The CDR3 bases are TGTGCCAGCAGCTTAGTAAGTGGGAGCATCTATGGCTACACCTTC.

The chain joins TRBV10-1 to TRBJ1-2, with 8 bases aligning to TRBD1. In germline, CDR1 is WNHNN, CDR2 SYGVQD (reference sequence). This CDR3 comprises 15 residues. With V trimmed by 7 bases and J by 5 bases, 12 bases remained unmatched. CDR3 in DNA: TGCGCCAGCAAGTTCACAGGGGGACCCGATTATGGCTACACCTTC. Translation: CASKFTGGPDYGYTF.

This rearrangement joins TRBV2 to TRBJ1-5; weak D call: TRBD1 (6 bases). Per germline, CDR1 SNHLY and CDR2 FYNNEI. V lost 8 bases and J 4 bases, leaving 12 bases between the germline ends. This CDR3 has 13 amino acids. The CDR3 nucleotides read TGTGCCAGCGGAGGACAGCGGAATCAGCCCCAGCATTTT. This codes for CASGGQRNQPQHF.

This chain links TRBV2 with TRBJ2-3; 9 positions agree with TRBD1. Looked up from germline, CDR1 is SNHLY and CDR2 is FYNNEI. The CDR3 consists of 13 residues. After removal of 8 bases from V and 0 bases from J, the junction contained 0 bases not matched to a gene. The CDR3 here is CASGTGSTDTQYF. CDR3 DNA: TGTGCCAGCGGGACAGGGAGCACAGATACGCAGTATTTT.

This clone was observed once. The chain has TRBV6-1 and TRBJ2-1; 9 positions match TRBD1. V lost 0 bases, J lost 6 bases, and 6 bases stayed unmatched. The CDR3 consists of 16 residues. From germline, CDR1 is MNHNS and CDR2 SASEGT. CDR3 bases: TGTGCCAGCAGTGAAGCGGATGGGACAGGGTTCAATGAGCAGTTCTTC. Translated: CASSEADGTGFNEQFF.

The CDR3 DNA follows: TGTGCCAGCAGCACGGGACAGTTCTCCTACGAGCAGTACTTC. It yields the protein CASSTGQFSYEQYF. The chain is built from TRBV6-5 and TRBJ2-7; TRBD1 agrees at 7 bases. Germline assignment: CDR1 MNHEY and CDR2 SVGAGI. V was pared by 6 bases and J by 0 bases, with 5 bases of the junction left unmatched. This CDR3 is 14 amino acids long.

As regards this clone: Distinct nucleotide sequences in the sample also encode this CDR3. The rearrangement links TRBV5-1 to TRBJ1-1, with D perhaps TRBD1 (5 bases). V lost 0 bases and J 1 base, leaving 7 bases between the germline ends. This CDR3 has 14 residues. Germline V gives CDR1 SGHRS, CDR2 YFSETQ. CDR3: CASSLAGGNTEAFF. The CDR3 DNA sequence: TGCGCCAGCAGCTTGGCCGGGGGGAACACTGAAGCTTTCTTT. Combining the CDR3 with reference TRBV5-1 and TRBJ1-1 gives the whole variable domain KAGVTQTPRYLIKTRGQQVTLSCSPISGHRSVSWYQQTPGQGLQFLFEYFSETQRNKGNFPGRFSGRQFSNSRSEMNVSTLELGDSALYLCASSLAGGNTEAFFGQGTRLTVV.

The chain carries TRBV9 and TRBJ1-2; tentative D call: TRBD1 (5 bases). Germline values: CDR1 SGDLS, CDR2 YYNGEE. The CDR3 totals 13 residues. The V and J ends lost 4 bases and 8 bases respectively, with 15 bases between them. The CDR3 DNA is TGTGCCAGCAGCCCCCCTGTAGGGGAAGGCTACACCTTC. Encoded protein: CASSPPVGEGYTF.

The chain uses TRBV7-6 and TRBJ2-1; 11 positions match TRBD2. V gave up 1 base and J gave up 12 bases; unmatched junction bases: 14. The CDR3 totals 17 residues. CDR1 and CDR2 from the germline V gene are SGHVS and FNYEAQ. The chain's CDR3 is CASSLERYGTSGPRQFF. CDR3 nucleotide sequence: TGTGCCAGCAGCTTAGAAAGGTACGGGACTAGCGGCCCCAGGCAGTTCTTC.

This clone was picked up a small number of times. This rearrangement joins TRBV27 to TRBJ2-2, with D perhaps matching TRBD2 (6 bases). Trimming cost V 3 bases and J 0 bases, with 14 bases left between them. Looked up from germline, CDR1 is MNHEY and CDR2 is SMNVEV (reference sequence). The CDR3 consists of 17 residues. CDR3 residues: CASSFPSESPNTGELFF. The CDR3 nucleotides read TGTGCCAGCAGTTTCCCTAGCGAAAGCCCGAACACCGGGGAGCTGTTTTTT.

The chain links TRBV5-1 to TRBJ2-7; weak D call: TRBD1 (5 bases). The CDR3 totals 15 residues. V was trimmed by 6 bases and J by 6 bases, leaving 22 bases between them. The V gene's germline CDR1 is SGHRS and CDR2 YFSETQ. The CDR3 region is CASKETELQGAEQYF. CDR3 nucleotide sequence: TGCGCCAGCAAGGAGACCGAGCTTCAGGGTGCCGAGCAGTACTTC.

V usage is TRBV6-6 and J usage is TRBJ2-1, with unresolved D. Germline V gene sequence: CDR1 MNHNY, CDR2 SVGAGI (reference sequence). Trimming removed 6 bases at V and 7 bases at J, with 4 bases between. The CDR3 totals 10 residues. The CDR3 DNA is TGTGCCAGCAGGGAGAATGAGCAGTTCTTC. Its translation: CASRENEQFF.

Here the CDR3 reads CASSLPYSNQPQHF. CDR3 bases: TGTGCCAGCAGTTTACCTTATAGCAATCAGCCCCAGCATTTT. The V and J genes are TRBV27 and TRBJ1-5; D is unclear. V was trimmed by 2 bases and J by 0 bases, leaving 5 bases between them. This CDR3 is 14 amino acids long. Looked up from germline, CDR1 is MNHEY and CDR2 is SMNVEV (reference sequence).

This clone was observed once. This chain connects TRBV9 to TRBJ1-2, with D perhaps matching TRBD1 (5 bases). CDR3 size: 14 residues. V was pared by 4 bases and J by 3 bases, with 13 bases between. Germline CDR1 is SGDLS and CDR2 is YYNGEE. CDR3 DNA: TGTGCCAGCAGCACCCTCGGAGGGGACTATGGCTACACCTTC. It codes for CASSTLGGDYGYTF.

This rearrangement joins TRBV6-5 to TRBJ2-5; D is perhaps TRBD2 (6 bases). Trimming removed 4 bases at V and 4 bases at J, with 10 bases between. The germline V gene has CDR1 MNHEY and CDR2 SVGAGI. CDR3 size: 13 residues. CDR3: CASSSWEAETQYF. The DNA for the CDR3 is TGTGCCAGCAGTTCCTGGGAGGCAGAGACCCAGTACTTC.

V is TRBV5-1 and J is TRBJ2-3; 8 positions agree with TRBD2. Per germline, CDR1 SGHRS and CDR2 YFSETQ. The trim removed 6 bases at V and 2 bases at J, leaving 5 bases unmatched. The CDR3 covers 14 residues. The CDR3, as DNA: TGCGCCAGCATGCGCGGGGGGTACACAGATACGCAGTATTTT. The encoded protein is CASMRGGYTDTQYF. The full variable domain, completed using reference TRBV5-1 and TRBJ2-3, is KAGVTQTPRYLIKTRGQQVTLSCSPISGHRSVSWYQQTPGQGLQFLFEYFSETQRNKGNFPGRFSGRQFSNSRSEMNVSTLELGDSALYLCASMRGGYTDTQYFGPGTRLTVL.

The rearrangement links TRBV15 to TRBJ2-3; the match to TRBD2 covers 8 bases. CDR3 size: 15 residues. Germline loops: CDR1 LNHNV, CDR2 YYDKDF (reference sequence). The V and J ends lost 5 bases and 0 bases, in that order; junction bases with no gene match: 4. The CDR3 DNA follows: TGTGCCACCAGCGAGACGGGGGGGAGCACAGATACGCAGTATTTT. Protein product: CATSETGGSTDTQYF.

This clone has only a few counts. This rearrangement joins TRBV19 to TRBJ2-1; 11 bases line up with TRBD2. The J segment lost 3 bases and the V segment lost 6 bases, leaving 4 bases of the junction unmatched. Germline loops: CDR1 LNHDA, CDR2 SQIVND (reference sequence). The CDR3 extends over 15 amino acids. The CDR3 loop reads CASRLLAGGYNEQFF. CDR3 coding DNA: TGTGCCAGTAGGCTCCTAGCGGGGGGCTACAATGAGCAGTTCTTC.

The table lists this clone with a count of one. The chain links TRBV5-4 to TRBJ2-7; 8 nucleotides agree with TRBD1. Germline V gives CDR1 SGHNT, CDR2 YYREEE (reference sequence). This CDR3 spans 15 amino acids. The V gene end was trimmed by 0 bases and the J gene end by 4 bases; junction bases not matched to a gene: 6. As DNA, the CDR3 is TGTGCCAGCAGCTTGGAGGGGACAGGCGAATACGAGCAGTACTTC. This gives the protein CASSLEGTGEYEQYF.